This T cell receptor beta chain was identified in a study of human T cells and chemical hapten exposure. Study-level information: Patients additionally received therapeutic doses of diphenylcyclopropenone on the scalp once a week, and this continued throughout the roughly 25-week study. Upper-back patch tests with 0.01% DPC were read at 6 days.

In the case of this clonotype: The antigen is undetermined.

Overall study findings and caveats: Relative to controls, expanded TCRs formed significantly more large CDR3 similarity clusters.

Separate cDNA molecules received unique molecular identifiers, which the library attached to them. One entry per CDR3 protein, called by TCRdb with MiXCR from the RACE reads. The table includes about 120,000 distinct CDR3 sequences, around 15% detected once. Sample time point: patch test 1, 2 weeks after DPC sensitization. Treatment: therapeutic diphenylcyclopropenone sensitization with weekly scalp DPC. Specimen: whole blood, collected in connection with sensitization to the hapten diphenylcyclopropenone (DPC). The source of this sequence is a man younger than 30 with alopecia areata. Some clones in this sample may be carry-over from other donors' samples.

CDR3 bases: TGTGCCAGCAGCTTAGGTGCGGGGCCGAGCCGGGAGCTGTTTTTT. It is translated as CASSLGAGPSRELFF. V is TRBV11-2 and J is TRBJ2-2, with D tentatively TRBD2 (6 bases). This CDR3 is built from 15 residues. Germline V CDR1 and CDR2: SGHAT, FQNNGV. V dropped 1 base and J dropped 9 bases, with 15 bases sitting between them.